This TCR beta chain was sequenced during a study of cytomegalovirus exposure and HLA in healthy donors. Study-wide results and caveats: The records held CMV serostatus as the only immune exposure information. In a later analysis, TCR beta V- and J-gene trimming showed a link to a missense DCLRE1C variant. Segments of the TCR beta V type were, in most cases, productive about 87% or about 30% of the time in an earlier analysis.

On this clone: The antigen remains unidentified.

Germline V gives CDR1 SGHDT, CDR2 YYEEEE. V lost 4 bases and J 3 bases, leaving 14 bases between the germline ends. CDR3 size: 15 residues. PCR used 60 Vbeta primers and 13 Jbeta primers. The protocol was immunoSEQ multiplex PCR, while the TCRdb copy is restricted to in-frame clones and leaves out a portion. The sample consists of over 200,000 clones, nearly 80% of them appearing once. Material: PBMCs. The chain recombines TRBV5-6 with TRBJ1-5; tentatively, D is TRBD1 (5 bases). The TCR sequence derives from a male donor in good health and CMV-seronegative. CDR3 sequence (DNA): TGTGCCAGCAGCCTGGGGCCGGGGGACAATCAGCCCCAGCATTTT. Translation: CASSLGPGDNQPQHF.